These 29 T cell receptor beta chains were all obtained from the same sample, sequenced in a study of Ad26.COV2.S vaccination and SARS-CoV-2 variants. Noted treatment: around 19 received Ad26.COV2.S at low or high dose, single or two shots; 5 received placebo; per-sample allocation not given. Day 63 after the first vaccine or placebo injection was the time point for sampling. Sequenced by immunoSEQ multiplex PCR; TCRdb stores in-frame clones only, minus some. This table holds about 400,000 clones, about four fifths found once. Sample: peripheral blood, taken in a trial of Ad26.COV2.S vaccine versus placebo. The receptors here all came from a person aged 18-60 years who received the Ad26.COV2.S COVID-19 vaccine or a placebo.

The chain employs TRBV2 and TRBJ1-2, with a weak D call TRBD1 (5 bases). V shed 4 bases and J shed 3 bases, with 9 bases lying between them. Germline-derived CDR1 and CDR2 are SNHLY and FYNNEI. The CDR3 has 13 amino acids. CDR3 bases: TGTGCCAGCAGTGCCCTGACAGACTATGGCTACACCTTC. As protein: CASSALTDYGYTF.

This clone was seen a few times. Written as DNA, the CDR3 is TGTGCCAGTGCACTGGGGGGCACTCAGCCCCAGCATTTT. Amino acids: CASALGGTQPQHF. The chain carries TRBV19 and TRBJ1-5; D may be TRBD1 (6 bases). Germline CDR1 LNHDA, CDR2 SQIVND (reference sequence). The CDR3 is 13 amino acids. V lost 8 bases, J lost 6 bases, and 14 bases lay in between.

The chain recombines TRBV18 with TRBJ1-1; no firm D call. V gave up 6 bases and J gave up 3 bases, with 11 bases separating them. The CDR3 totals 13 residues. Looked up from germline, CDR1 is KGHSH and CDR2 is LQKENI. CDR3 in amino acids: CASSPNQDTEAFF. The CDR3 coding sequence is TGTGCCAGCTCTCCCAACCAGGACACTGAAGCTTTCTTT.

The chain uses TRBV5-4 and TRBJ2-7, with D possibly TRBD2 on 6 matching bases. The CDR3 has 14 amino acids. Per the germline V gene, CDR1 is SGHNT and CDR2 is YYREEE (reference sequence). The V end lost 0 bases, the J end lost 6 bases, and 13 bases lay between the germline ends. As DNA, the CDR3 is TGTGCCAGCAGCTTGGCCAAGGGGACTGCCGAGCAGTACTTC. Translating gives CASSLAKGTAEQYF.

The V and J genes are TRBV4-2 and TRBJ2-5; no clear D gene. Trimming cost V 0 bases and J 3 bases, with 14 bases left between them. The germline CDR1 and CDR2 sequences are LGHNA and YNFKEQ. The length of the CDR3 is 16 residues. Here the CDR3 reads CASSQDSARPKETQYF. For the CDR3, the DNA is TGTGCCAGCAGCCAAGATTCGGCTAGACCAAAAGAGACCCAGTACTTC.

The chain joins TRBV10-2 to TRBJ1-2; no reliable D call. Trimming removed 4 bases at V and 5 bases at J, with 14 bases between. The CDR3 is made up of 14 amino acids. Germline CDR1 is WSHSY and CDR2 is SAAADI. Here the CDR3 DNA reads TGCGCCAGCAGTGCCAAAGACCGGGTATATGGCTACACCTTC. Translated: CASSAKDRVYGYTF.

V gene TRBV6-5 combines with J gene TRBJ1-2, with TRBD1 as a possible D gene (5 bases). The CDR3 spans 12 residues. From germline, CDR1 is MNHEY and CDR2 SVGAGI. V lost 6 bases and J lost 9, with 14 bases in between. CDR3 DNA: TGTGCCAGCAGGAGGATTGGGGCGCGCTACACCTTC. This translates into CASRRIGARYTF.

DNA of the CDR3: TGTGCCAGCAGCTCCGACCAGGGACCCTACGAGCAGTACTTC. It yields the protein CASSSDQGPYEQYF. This chain uses TRBV5-4 with TRBJ2-7; D may correspond to TRBD1 or TRBD2 (5 bases each). V lost 3 bases, J lost 2 bases, and 12 bases lay in between. There are 14 residues in the CDR3. Germline lookup yields CDR1 SGHNT and CDR2 YYREEE (reference sequence).

This chain links TRBV30 with TRBJ2-7; maybe TRBD2 (6 bases). Deletions cut 2 bases from V and 6 bases from J, with 17 bases between. The V gene's germline CDR1 is GTSNPN and CDR2 SVGIG (reference sequence). The CDR3 loop spans 14 amino acids. The chain's CDR3 is CAWSMGSGLFEQYF. DNA of the CDR3: TGTGCCTGGAGTATGGGAAGCGGGCTCTTCGAGCAGTACTTC.

This chain uses TRBV24-1 with TRBJ2-1, with 9 positions matching TRBD2. The V segment lost 4 bases and the J segment 7 bases; nucleotides outside the gene matches: 4. CDR3 length: 14 residues. Germline values: CDR1 KGHDR, CDR2 SFDVKD. The CDR3 nucleotides are TGTGCCACCAGTGACGCGGGAGGGGTAAATGAGCAGTTCTTC. Its protein product is CATSDAGGVNEQFF.

CDR3 DNA sequence: TGTGCCAGCACCCAGTCCGGTCGGGGGCGGGTGGATACGCAGTATTTT. It encodes CASTQSGRGRVDTQYF. The chain joins TRBV6-6 to TRBJ2-3; either TRBD1 or TRBD2 may supply D (6 bases each). V was clipped by 7 bases and J by 6 bases, with 23 bases between them. CDR1 is MNHNY, CDR2 SVGAGI, per germline (reference sequence). There are 16 residues in the CDR3.

V usage is TRBV7-9 and J usage is TRBJ2-5; 7 positions agree with TRBD1. The CDR3 runs to 15 residues. Germline V gene data show CDR1 as SEHNR and CDR2 as FQNEAQ (reference sequence). V was clipped by 3 bases and J by 5 bases; unmatched bases: 9. CDR3 sequence (DNA): TGTGCCAGCAGCTTCACAGGGGTCGAGTCGGAGACCCAGTACTTC. As protein: CASSFTGVESETQYF. The whole variable domain, remainder taken from reference TRBV7-9 and TRBJ2-5, is DTGVSQNPRHKITKRGQNVTFRCDPISEHNRLYWYRQTLGQGPEFLTYFQNEAQLEKSRLLSDRFSAERPKGSFSTLEIQRTEQGDSAMYLCASSFTGVESETQYFGPGTRLLVL.

The chain uses TRBV2 and TRBJ2-3; 7 bases agree with TRBD2. The CDR3 runs 13 residues. The junction had 11 bases not matched to a gene; V was cut back by 11 bases and J by 6 bases. Germline CDR1 is SNHLY and CDR2 is FYNNEI. Here the CDR3 DNA reads TGTGCCGGCGAGGGACTATCTATGGATACGCAGTATTTT. Protein product: CAGEGLSMDTQYF.

The J gene is TRBJ2-1, the V gene TRBV7-3; D could derive from TRBD1 or TRBD2 (6 bases each). The CDR3 has 16 residues. From germline, CDR1 is SGHTA and CDR2 FQGTGA. V shed 4 bases and J shed 5 bases, with 18 bases lying between them. CDR3 residues: CASSSGWGAANNEQFF. The CDR3 DNA reads as TGTGCCAGCAGCTCGGGCTGGGGGGCAGCCAACAATGAGCAGTTCTTC.

The V gene is TRBV7-2, the J gene TRBJ1-5; 10 bases line up with TRBD1. The germline gives CDR1 SGHTA, CDR2 FQGNSA. The length of the CDR3 is 15 residues. Unmatched junction bases numbered 7, after V lost 5 bases and J lost 6 bases. CDR3 bases: TGTGCCAGCAGCGCATCGGGACAGGGGATTCAGCCCCAGCATTTT. It translates to CASSASGQGIQPQHF.

This chain links TRBV27 with TRBJ1-2; no clear D gene. The ends were cut back, 4 bases at V and 6 bases at J, with 18 bases in the middle. CDR3 length: 15 amino acids. CDR1 is MNHEY and CDR2 is SMNVEV in the germline V gene (reference sequence). Here the CDR3 reads CASSSRRGELDGYTF. DNA of the CDR3: TGTGCCAGCAGTTCGCGACGGGGAGAGCTGGATGGCTACACCTTC.

The rearrangement uses TRBV19 and TRBJ2-7; a weak D match, TRBD1 (6 bases). The germline V gene encodes CDR1 LNHDA and CDR2 SQIVND (reference sequence). The CDR3 is made up of 13 amino acids. V dropped 3 bases and J dropped 3 bases, with 9 bases sitting between them. This CDR3 is CASSIQGGYEQYF. The CDR3 nucleotides read TGTGCCAGTAGTATTCAAGGGGGCTACGAGCAGTACTTC.

This sequence joins TRBV13 and TRBJ1-2; TRBD1 matches 7 bases. The J segment lost 4 bases and the V segment lost 5 bases, leaving 10 bases of the junction unmatched. The CDR3 extends over 15 amino acids. Per germline, CDR1 PRHDT and CDR2 FYEKMQ (reference sequence). DNA of the CDR3: TGTGCCAGCAGCCCCGCCGACAGGGACTCCTATGGCTACACCTTC. Translated: CASSPADRDSYGYTF.

The rearrangement uses TRBV7-6 and TRBJ1-5; D unclear. Trimming took 5 bases from V and 5 from J, leaving 13 bases between them. The length of the CDR3 is 14 residues. Germline V gene lookup returns CDR1 SGHVS and CDR2 FNYEAQ. The CDR3 here is CASSRLPVDQPQHF. CDR3 DNA: TGTGCCAGCAGCAGGCTACCAGTAGATCAGCCCCAGCATTTT.

The chain uses TRBV27 and TRBJ2-2; TRBD1 might be the D (7 bases). Germline values: CDR1 MNHEY, CDR2 SMNVEV (reference sequence). The CDR3 length is 14 residues. With 6 bases removed from V and 2 bases from J, the gap between germline ends came to 10 bases. The CDR3 nucleotides are TGTGCCAGCAGACAGGGGACTAACACCGGGGAGCTGTTTTTT. Translation: CASRQGTNTGELFF.

This clone has a single count. This rearrangement joins TRBV24-1 to TRBJ2-7, with a weak D call TRBD2 (6 bases). The CDR3 contains 15 residues. V lost 3 bases and J 8 bases, leaving 19 bases between the germline ends. Germline CDR1 is KGHDR and CDR2 is SFDVKD. The CDR3 DNA reads TGTGCCACCAGTGATACAGGCGGGGTTCAAGGAAAGCAGTACTTC. Translating it yields CATSDTGGVQGKQYF.

For the CDR3, the DNA is TGTGCCAGCAGCTTATACTCGACAGGCCAAGAGACCCAGTACTTC. Translated: CASSLYSTGQETQYF. The chain recombines TRBV11-2 with TRBJ2-5; D is possibly TRBD1 (6 bases). The CDR3 sequence is 15 residues long. With 2 bases removed from V and 1 base from J, the gap between germline ends came to 11 bases. The germline V gene encodes CDR1 SGHAT and CDR2 FQNNGV.

This chain uses TRBV5-5 with TRBJ1-5, with D uncertain. The V gene's germline CDR1 is SGHKS and CDR2 YYEKEE (reference sequence). The germline V and J ends were trimmed by 4 bases and 3 bases, with 5 bases remaining between them. The CDR3 loop spans 12 amino acids. CDR3 nucleotide sequence: TGTGCCAGCAGCCTCATCAATCAGCCCCAGCATTTT. Protein product: CASSLINQPQHF.

V usage is TRBV6-4 and J usage is TRBJ1-1, with TRBD1 identical over 8 bases. Germline lookup yields CDR1 MRHNA and CDR2 SNTAGT. V gave up 6 bases and J gave up 0 bases; unmatched junction bases: 9. This CDR3 has 16 amino acids. Here the CDR3 reads CASRGQGRGMNTEAFF. The CDR3 DNA reads as TGTGCCAGCAGAGGACAGGGTAGGGGGATGAACACTGAAGCTTTCTTT.

The table lists this clone with a count of one. The J gene is TRBJ1-6, the V gene TRBV2, with TRBD1 matching 7 bases. The CDR3 extends over 16 amino acids. Germline V gives CDR1 SNHLY, CDR2 FYNNEI. Trimming removed 6 bases from V and 7 bases from J; junction bases left unmatched: 12. This CDR3 reads CASRFLTGTANSPLHF. CDR3 bases: TGTGCCAGCAGATTCCTTACCGGGACAGCCAATTCACCCCTCCACTTT. Based on the CDR3 plus reference TRBV2 and TRBJ1-6, the full variable domain is EPEVTQTPSHQVTQMGQEVILRCVPISNHLYFYWYRQILGQKVEFLVSFYNNEISEKSEIFDDQFSVERPDGSNFTLKIRSTKLEDSAMYFCASRFLTGTANSPLHFGNGTRLTVT.

V usage is TRBV7-9 and J usage is TRBJ1-1; 9 bases are shared with TRBD1. This CDR3 comprises 13 residues. The J segment lost 10 bases and the V segment lost 4 bases, leaving 7 bases of the junction unmatched. Germline V gene sequence: CDR1 SEHNR, CDR2 FQNEAQ (reference sequence). The CDR3 spells CASSSRDRDGAFF. The CDR3 coding sequence is TGTGCCAGCAGCTCCCGGGACAGGGACGGAGCTTTCTTT.

V is TRBV19 and J is TRBJ2-7; tentatively, D is TRBD2 (5 bases). The CDR3 is 16 residues long. Per germline, CDR1 LNHDA and CDR2 SQIVND (reference sequence). The V and J ends lost 6 bases and 0 bases respectively, with 18 bases between them. The chain's CDR3 is CASRDPGGGGSYEQYF. The CDR3 region has the DNA TGTGCCAGTAGAGACCCCGGAGGCGGCGGCTCCTACGAGCAGTACTTC.

This clone appeared once. V usage is TRBV4-3 and J usage is TRBJ1-3; D might be TRBD1 (5 bases). Germline V gene lookup returns CDR1 LGHNA and CDR2 YSLEER. This CDR3 is 16 amino acids long. V was clipped by 0 bases and J by 3 bases, with 12 bases between them. In DNA, the CDR3 is TGCGCCAGCAGCCAAGATGGGGGGTACGGTGGAAACACCATATATTTT. It codes for CASSQDGGYGGNTIYF.

The J gene is TRBJ2-3, the V gene TRBV9, with D unresolved. CDR3 size: 13 residues. Deletions cut 6 bases from V and 1 base from J, with 9 bases between. In germline, CDR1 is SGDLS, CDR2 YYNGEE. The CDR3 is CASTKTRTDTQYF. The CDR3 DNA reads as TGTGCCAGCACCAAGACCCGCACAGATACGCAGTATTTT.